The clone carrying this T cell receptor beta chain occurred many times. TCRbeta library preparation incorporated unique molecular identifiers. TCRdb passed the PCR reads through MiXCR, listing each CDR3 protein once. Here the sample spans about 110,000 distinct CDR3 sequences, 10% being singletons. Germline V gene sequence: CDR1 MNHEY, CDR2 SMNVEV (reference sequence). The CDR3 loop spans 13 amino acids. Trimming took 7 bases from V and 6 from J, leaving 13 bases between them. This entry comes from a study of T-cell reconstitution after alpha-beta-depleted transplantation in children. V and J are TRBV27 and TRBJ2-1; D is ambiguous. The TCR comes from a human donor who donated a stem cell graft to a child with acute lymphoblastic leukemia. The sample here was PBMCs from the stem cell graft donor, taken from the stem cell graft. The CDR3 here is CASTRPGRNEQFF. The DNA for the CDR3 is TGTGCCAGCACTCGACCCGGGCGCAATGAGCAGTTCTTC.